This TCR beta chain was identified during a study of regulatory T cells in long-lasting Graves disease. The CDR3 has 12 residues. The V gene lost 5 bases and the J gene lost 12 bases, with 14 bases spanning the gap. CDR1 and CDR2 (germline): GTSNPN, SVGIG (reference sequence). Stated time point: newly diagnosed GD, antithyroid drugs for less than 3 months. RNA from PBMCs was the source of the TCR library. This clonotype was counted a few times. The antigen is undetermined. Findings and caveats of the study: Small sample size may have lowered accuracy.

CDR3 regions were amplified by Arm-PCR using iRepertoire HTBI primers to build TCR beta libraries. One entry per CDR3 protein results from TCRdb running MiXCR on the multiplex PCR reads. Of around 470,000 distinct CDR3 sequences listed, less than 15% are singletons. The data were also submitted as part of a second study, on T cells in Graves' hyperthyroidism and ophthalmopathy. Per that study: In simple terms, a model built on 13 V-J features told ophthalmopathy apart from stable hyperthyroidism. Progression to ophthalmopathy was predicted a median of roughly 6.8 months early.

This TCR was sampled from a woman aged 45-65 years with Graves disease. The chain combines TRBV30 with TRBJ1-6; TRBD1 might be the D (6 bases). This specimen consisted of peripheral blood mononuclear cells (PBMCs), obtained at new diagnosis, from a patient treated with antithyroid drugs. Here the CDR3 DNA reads TGTGCCTGGGAAACAGGGAGTGGACCCCTCCACTTT. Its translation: CAWETGSGPLHF.